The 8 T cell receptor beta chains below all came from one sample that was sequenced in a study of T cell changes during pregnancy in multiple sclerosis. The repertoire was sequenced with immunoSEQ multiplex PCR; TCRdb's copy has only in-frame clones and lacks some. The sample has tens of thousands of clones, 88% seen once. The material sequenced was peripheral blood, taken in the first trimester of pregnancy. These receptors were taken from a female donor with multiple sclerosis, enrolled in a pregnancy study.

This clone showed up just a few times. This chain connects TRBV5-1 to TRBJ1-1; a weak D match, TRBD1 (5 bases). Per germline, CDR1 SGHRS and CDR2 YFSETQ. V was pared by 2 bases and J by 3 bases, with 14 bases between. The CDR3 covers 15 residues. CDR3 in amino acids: CASSFGGGKDTEAFF. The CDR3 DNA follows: TGCGCCAGCAGCTTTGGGGGGGGTAAGGACACTGAAGCTTTCTTT.

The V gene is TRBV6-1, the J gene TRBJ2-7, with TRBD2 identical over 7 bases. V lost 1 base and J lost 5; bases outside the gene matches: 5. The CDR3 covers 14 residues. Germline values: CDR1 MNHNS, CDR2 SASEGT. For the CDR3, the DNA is TGTGCCAGCAGTGAAGAGGGAGGGTGGAACGAGCAGTACTTC. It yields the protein CASSEEGGWNEQYF.

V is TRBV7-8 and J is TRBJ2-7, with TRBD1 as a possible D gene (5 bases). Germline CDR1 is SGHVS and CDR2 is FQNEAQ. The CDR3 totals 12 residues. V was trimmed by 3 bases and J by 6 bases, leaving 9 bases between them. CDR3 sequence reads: CASSFPQGEQYF. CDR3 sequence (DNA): TGTGCCAGCAGCTTCCCCCAGGGCGAGCAGTACTTC.

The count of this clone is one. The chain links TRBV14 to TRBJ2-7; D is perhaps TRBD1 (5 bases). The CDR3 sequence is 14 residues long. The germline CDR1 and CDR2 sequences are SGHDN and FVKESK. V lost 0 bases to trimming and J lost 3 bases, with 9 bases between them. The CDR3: CASSQDGHIYEQYF. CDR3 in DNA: TGTGCCAGCAGCCAAGATGGACATATCTACGAGCAGTACTTC.

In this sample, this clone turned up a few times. The CDR3 sequence: CASKYRGTPSYEQYF. The CDR3 DNA follows: TGCGCCAGCAAATACAGGGGGACACCCTCCTACGAGCAGTACTTC. The chain uses TRBV5-1 and TRBJ2-7, with TRBD1 matching 8 bases. The germline V gene has CDR1 SGHRS and CDR2 YFSETQ. V lost 6 bases, J lost 0 bases, and 8 bases stayed unmatched. The CDR3 consists of 15 residues.

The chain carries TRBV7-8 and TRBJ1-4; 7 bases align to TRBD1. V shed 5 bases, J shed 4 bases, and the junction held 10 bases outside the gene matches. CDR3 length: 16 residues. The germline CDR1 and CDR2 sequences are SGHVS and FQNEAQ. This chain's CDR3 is CASSLIRDSINEKLFF. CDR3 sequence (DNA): TGTGCCAGCAGCCTTATTCGGGACAGCATTAATGAAAAACTGTTTTTT.

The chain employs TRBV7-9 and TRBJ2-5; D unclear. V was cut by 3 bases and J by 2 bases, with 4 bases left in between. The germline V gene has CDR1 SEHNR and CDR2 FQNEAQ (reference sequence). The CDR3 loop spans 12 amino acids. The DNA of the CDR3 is TGTGCCAGCAGCTTGCGGCAAGAGACCCAGTACTTC. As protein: CASSLRQETQYF.

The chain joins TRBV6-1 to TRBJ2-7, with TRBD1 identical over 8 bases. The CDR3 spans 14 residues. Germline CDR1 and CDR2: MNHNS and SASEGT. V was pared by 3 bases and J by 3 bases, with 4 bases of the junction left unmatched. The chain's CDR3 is CASSDRTGSYEQYF. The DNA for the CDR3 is TGTGCCAGCAGTGATCGGACAGGGAGCTACGAGCAGTACTTC.